These T cell receptor beta chains were read from a single sample in a study of shared clonotypes between healthy human individuals. TCRdb keeps only in-frame clones here, not all; method: immunoSEQ multiplex PCR. This sample carries roughly 2.2 million clones, just under 95% of them seen once, and the ten largest clones take more than 0.35%. The material sequenced was naive CD4+ T cells from PBMCs. The receptors stem from a man aged 18 to 29 in good health. Some clones in this sample may be carry-over from other donors' samples. The CDR3 runs from the conserved cysteine through the conserved F or W. Each record gives: V gene, J gene, clone size, CDR3 protein. A clone size is listed for some rows: how often the clone was seen (once, few, many), or a class if it is expanded.

v_call: TRBV5-1; j_call: TRBJ1-5; clone_size: -; cdr3_aa: CASSRTGVGNQPQHF
v_call: TRBV28; j_call: TRBJ1-1; clone_size: -; cdr3_aa: CASSPFIASDRNTEAFF
v_call: TRBV10-3; j_call: TRBJ2-2; clone_size: -; cdr3_aa: CAISEVSNTGELFF
v_call: TRBV2; j_call: TRBJ1-4; clone_size: -; cdr3_aa: CASRGTGKNEKLFF
v_call: TRBV18; j_call: TRBJ2-6; clone_size: -; cdr3_aa: CASSRTGTYYSGANVLTF
v_call: TRBV29-1; j_call: TRBJ2-3; clone_size: -; cdr3_aa: CSVGQGSDTQYF
v_call: TRBV6-1; j_call: TRBJ2-1; clone_size: -; cdr3_aa: CASTGLAEYNEQFF
v_call: TRBV11-1; j_call: TRBJ1-3; clone_size: -; cdr3_aa: CASSLARYSGNTIYF
v_call: TRBV5-1; j_call: TRBJ2-7; clone_size: -; cdr3_aa: CASSTGQGAYEQYF
v_call: TRBV10-3; j_call: TRBJ1-1; clone_size: -; cdr3_aa: CAIRGNRDSNRNTEAFF
v_call: TRBV19; j_call: TRBJ2-2; clone_size: -; cdr3_aa: CASSRLAGENTGELFF
v_call: TRBV11-2; j_call: TRBJ1-3; clone_size: once; cdr3_aa: CASSKGGSGNTIYF
v_call: TRBV7-2; j_call: TRBJ2-5; clone_size: -; cdr3_aa: CASRWDRAGKETQYF
v_call: TRBV5-6; j_call: TRBJ2-4; clone_size: -; cdr3_aa: CASSPGGWAKNIQYF
v_call: TRBV5-1; j_call: TRBJ2-2; clone_size: -; cdr3_aa: CASSLGVERGTGELFF
v_call: TRBV2; j_call: TRBJ2-5; clone_size: -; cdr3_aa: CASSGRTGETQYF
v_call: TRBV28; j_call: TRBJ2-3; clone_size: -; cdr3_aa: CASSLTRRDRPSTDTQYF
v_call: TRBV30; j_call: TRBJ2-1; clone_size: once; cdr3_aa: CAWKRVDRGINEQFF
v_call: TRBV5-1; j_call: TRBJ2-5; clone_size: -; cdr3_aa: CASSASTSGTVGETQYF
v_call: TRBV6-6; j_call: TRBJ1-5; clone_size: once; cdr3_aa: CASSYRLKTPDQPQHF
v_call: TRBV29-1; j_call: -; clone_size: -; cdr3_aa: CSVAPSATGEQYF
v_call: TRBV27; j_call: TRBJ2-7; clone_size: -; cdr3_aa: CASSLSGFYEQYF
v_call: TRBV5-1; j_call: TRBJ1-1; clone_size: -; cdr3_aa: CASSLGVDVDTEAFF
v_call: TRBV9; j_call: TRBJ2-2; clone_size: -; cdr3_aa: CASSVDYTGELFF
v_call: TRBV6-1; j_call: TRBJ1-2; clone_size: -; cdr3_aa: CASQPSGVNYGYTF
v_call: TRBV4-1; j_call: TRBJ2-4; clone_size: -; cdr3_aa: CASSQGPRNIQYF
v_call: TRBV6-5; j_call: TRBJ1-1; clone_size: -; cdr3_aa: CASSYRSGMNTEAFF
v_call: TRBV7-9; j_call: TRBJ2-7; clone_size: -; cdr3_aa: CASSWTSGSVGYEQYF
v_call: TRBV7-2; j_call: TRBJ2-2; clone_size: -; cdr3_aa: CASSLRAGSVAGELFF
v_call: TRBV29-1; j_call: TRBJ2-7; clone_size: -; cdr3_aa: CSVAGTSGYEQYF
v_call: TRBV7-9; j_call: TRBJ1-1; clone_size: -; cdr3_aa: CASSLRQGSLQAEAFF
v_call: TRBV6-6; j_call: TRBJ1-4; clone_size: -; cdr3_aa: CASSSPDRENEKLFF
v_call: TRBV11-2; j_call: TRBJ2-1; clone_size: -; cdr3_aa: CASSLRGGTYNEQFF
v_call: TRBV30; j_call: TRBJ2-7; clone_size: -; cdr3_aa: CAWSNPGGRRAHYEQYF
v_call: TRBV2; j_call: TRBJ2-7; clone_size: -; cdr3_aa: CASSASNSRQGSVFNF
v_call: TRBV5-8; j_call: TRBJ1-1; clone_size: -; cdr3_aa: CASSPEANTEAFF
v_call: TRBV28; j_call: TRBJ2-1; clone_size: few; cdr3_aa: CASRAASSYNEQFF
v_call: TRBV9; j_call: TRBJ2-3; clone_size: -; cdr3_aa: CASSPLMSDTQYF
v_call: TRBV5-1; j_call: TRBJ2-5; clone_size: -; cdr3_aa: CASSEDNQETQYF
v_call: TRBV30; j_call: TRBJ2-7; clone_size: -; cdr3_aa: CAWSVSRTDLTYEQYF
v_call: TRBV5-1; j_call: TRBJ2-5; clone_size: once; cdr3_aa: CASSSTFWGHQETQYF
v_call: TRBV29-1; j_call: TRBJ1-2; clone_size: -; cdr3_aa: CSVEGRLNYGYTF
v_call: TRBV25-1; j_call: TRBJ1-2; clone_size: -; cdr3_aa: CASSRDSPNYGYTF
v_call: TRBV30; j_call: TRBJ1-1; clone_size: -; cdr3_aa: CAWSPTGVAEAFF
v_call: TRBV7-2; j_call: TRBJ2-2; clone_size: -; cdr3_aa: CASSQKATGTGELFF
v_call: TRBV5-1; j_call: TRBJ2-1; clone_size: -; cdr3_aa: CASTPYGRESYNEQFF
v_call: TRBV28; j_call: TRBJ1-2; clone_size: -; cdr3_aa: CASSLGGAYGYTF
v_call: TRBV14; j_call: TRBJ2-3; clone_size: -; cdr3_aa: CASSQGLAGSDTQYF
v_call: TRBV7-3; j_call: TRBJ2-5; clone_size: -; cdr3_aa: CASSLGTSGSLGETQYF
v_call: TRBV5-1; j_call: TRBJ2-3; clone_size: once; cdr3_aa: CASSGDRGFTDTQYF
v_call: TRBV6-1; j_call: TRBJ1-1; clone_size: -; cdr3_aa: CASNPTGVGGTEAFF
v_call: TRBV25-1; j_call: TRBJ1-4; clone_size: -; cdr3_aa: CASSEGPPGTGGEKLFF
v_call: TRBV11-2; j_call: TRBJ2-5; clone_size: -; cdr3_aa: CASSSVHRTQYF
v_call: TRBV27; j_call: TRBJ2-7; clone_size: -; cdr3_aa: CASSPSVGYEQYF
v_call: TRBV4-1; j_call: TRBJ2-5; clone_size: -; cdr3_aa: CASSLQDGNRQETQYF
v_call: TRBV4-1; j_call: TRBJ2-1; clone_size: once; cdr3_aa: CASSQLLAIKGHNEQFF
v_call: TRBV5-1; j_call: TRBJ2-7; clone_size: once; cdr3_aa: CASSLGQGEISYEQYF
v_call: TRBV28; j_call: -; clone_size: -; cdr3_aa: CASTEGGARGRAYEQYF
v_call: TRBV7-9; j_call: -; clone_size: -; cdr3_aa: CASSLLGGRANEQYF